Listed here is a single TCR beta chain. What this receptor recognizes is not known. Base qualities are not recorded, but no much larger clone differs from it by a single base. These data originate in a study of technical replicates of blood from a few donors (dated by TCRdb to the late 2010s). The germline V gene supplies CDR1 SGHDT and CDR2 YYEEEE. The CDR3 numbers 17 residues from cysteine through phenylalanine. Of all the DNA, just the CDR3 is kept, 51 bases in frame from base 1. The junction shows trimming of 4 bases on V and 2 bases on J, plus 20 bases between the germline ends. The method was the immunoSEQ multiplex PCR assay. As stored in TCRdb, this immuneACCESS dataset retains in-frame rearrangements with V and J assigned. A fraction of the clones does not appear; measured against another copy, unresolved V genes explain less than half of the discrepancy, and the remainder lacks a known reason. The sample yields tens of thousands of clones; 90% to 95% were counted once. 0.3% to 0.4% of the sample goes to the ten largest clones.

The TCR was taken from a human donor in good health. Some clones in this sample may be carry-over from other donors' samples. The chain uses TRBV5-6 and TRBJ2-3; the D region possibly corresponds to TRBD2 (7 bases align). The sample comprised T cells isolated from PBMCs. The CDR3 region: CASSGDPGGRTTDTQYF. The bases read TGTGCCAGCAGCGGGGATCCCGGGGGGCGGACCACAGATACGCAGTATTTT. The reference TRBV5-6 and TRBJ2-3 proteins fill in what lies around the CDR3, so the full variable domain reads DAGVTQSPTHLIKTRGQQVTLRCSPKSGHDTVSWYQQALGQGPQFIFQYYEEEERQRGNFPDRFSGHQFPNYSSELNVNALLLGDSALYLCASSGDPGGRTTDTQYFGPGTRLTVL.